This T cell receptor (beta chain) was recovered during a study of patients and donors after allogeneic stem cell transplantation. From the RT-PCR reads, TCRdb called clonotypes with MiXCR, one entry per CDR3 protein. Of some 200,000 distinct CDR3 sequences listed, about 40% are singletons. This clonotype was counted once. This CDR3 has 14 residues. CDR1 is LGHNA and CDR2 is YSLEER in the germline V gene. The V end lost 2 bases, the J end lost 0 bases, and 7 bases lay between the germline ends. The sequencing sample was made of blood, either unsorted or a sorted T cell fraction (not recorded which). V gene TRBV4-3 combines with J gene TRBJ1-2; D gene uncertain. The TCR sequence derives from a human donor who was either an allogeneic HSCT recipient or a stem cell or donor lymphocyte infusion donor (not recorded which). It is not recorded whose cells these are; they may come from a transplant donor. CDR3 region: CASSQTTSNYGYTF. The CDR3 DNA sequence: TGCGCCAGCAGCCAAACCACATCTAACTATGGCTACACCTTC.